What follows describes a single T cell receptor beta chain. This entry comes from a study of cytotoxic CD8 clonotypes in ibrutinib-treated CLL. Study context: 24 partial and 2 complete responses; at median approximately 6 years, around 14 remitted, around 12 progressed.

The data were produced by immunoSEQ multiplex PCR, yet TCRdb's version contains in-frame clones alone and is incomplete. The sample has 50,000 or so clones; 83% are singletons. The CDR3 totals 13 residues. CDR1 is LGHNA, CDR2 YSLEER, per germline. Between the trimmed V and J ends, which lost 0 bases and 8 bases, there was a span of 10 bases. The rearrangement uses TRBV4-3 and TRBJ1-2; the D is unclear. The material sequenced was PBMCs, taken after 24 months of ibrutinib treatment. The sequence derives from a human donor with chronic lymphocytic leukemia. CDR3 sequence (DNA): TGCGCCAGCAGCCAAGAATGGTACGTCGGCTACACCTTC. Translated: CASSQEWYVGYTF.